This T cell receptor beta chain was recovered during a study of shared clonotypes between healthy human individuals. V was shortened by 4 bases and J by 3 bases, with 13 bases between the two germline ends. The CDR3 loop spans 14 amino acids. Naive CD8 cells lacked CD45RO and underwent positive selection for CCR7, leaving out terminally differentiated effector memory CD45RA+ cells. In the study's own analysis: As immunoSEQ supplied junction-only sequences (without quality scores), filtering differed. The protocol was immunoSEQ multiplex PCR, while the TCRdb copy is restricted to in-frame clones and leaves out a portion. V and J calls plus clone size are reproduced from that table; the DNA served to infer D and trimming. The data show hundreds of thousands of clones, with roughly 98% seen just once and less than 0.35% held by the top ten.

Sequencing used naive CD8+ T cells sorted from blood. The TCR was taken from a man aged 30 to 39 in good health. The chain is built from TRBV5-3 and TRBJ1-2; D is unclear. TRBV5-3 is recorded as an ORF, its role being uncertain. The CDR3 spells CARSRRWADYGYTF. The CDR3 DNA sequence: TGTGCCAGAAGCCGTCGGTGGGCGGACTATGGCTACACCTTC.